The 27 T cell receptor beta chains in this list originate from one sample, sequenced in a study of shared T cell receptors in the human thymus. Data came from immunoSEQ multiplex PCR; TCRdb stores just in-frame clones and leaves some out. Of around 730,000 clones in the sample, around 85% were seen once. This same sample was also taken into another study, of human thymus T cells.

Sequencing input: thymocytes. Source of these receptors: a girl under three years old with a congenital heart defect.

J is TRBJ1-6 and V is TRBV4-1; D may be TRBD1 (5 bases). There are 17 residues in the CDR3. CDR1 is MGHRA and CDR2 is YSYEKL in the germline V gene. The V gene lost 3 bases and the J gene lost 11 bases, with 23 bases spanning the gap. This CDR3 reads CASSHIWGVYTRPPLHF. The CDR3 nucleotides are TGCGCCAGCAGCCATATTTGGGGGGTGTACACCAGGCCACCCCTCCACTTT.

The chain uses TRBV30 and TRBJ2-7; D might be TRBD1 (5 bases). Trimming left V 3 bases short and J 3 bases short, with 18 bases between. The CDR3 runs 15 residues. Germline assignment: CDR1 GTSNPN and CDR2 SVGIG (reference sequence). The CDR3 sequence: CAWSPGHRLSYEQYF. CDR3 nucleotides: TGTGCCTGGAGCCCCGGACACCGACTTAGCTACGAGCAGTACTTC.

CDR3 residues: CSEKRRVGGETQYF. CDR3 DNA: TGCAGCGAAAAAAGGCGGGTCGGGGGGGAGACCCAGTACTTC. This chain links TRBV29-1 with TRBJ2-5; 7 bases line up with TRBD2. V trimming: 7 bases; J trimming: 5 bases; junction bases outside the gene matches: 13. Germline loops: CDR1 SQVTM, CDR2 ANQGSEA. This CDR3 contains 14 residues.

V usage is TRBV6-6 and J usage is TRBJ1-5; D uncertain. CDR1 and CDR2 from the germline V gene are MNHNY and SVGAGI (reference sequence). The CDR3 has 11 amino acids. Trimming cost V 6 bases and J 11 bases, with 11 bases left between them. The chain's CDR3 is CASSYLSSQHF. CDR3 DNA sequence: TGTGCCAGCAGCTACCTCAGTTCCCAGCATTTT.

The CDR3 DNA follows: TGTGCCAGCAGCCACGACACAATGTACAATGAGCAGTTCTTC. It specifies CASSHDTMYNEQFF. The chain combines TRBV5-4 with TRBJ2-1; D unresolved. This CDR3 region has 14 residues. CDR1 and CDR2 (germline): SGHNT, YYREEE (reference sequence). V lost 4 bases and J 4 bases, leaving 12 bases between the germline ends.

This chain links TRBV6-5 with TRBJ1-3, with TRBD1 identical over 8 bases. Germline-derived CDR1 and CDR2 are MNHEY and SVGAGI. The CDR3 runs to 14 residues. V shed 6 bases and J 8 bases; nucleotides not matched to a gene: 9. The CDR3 sequence: CASRTRQGMYTIYF. CDR3 sequence (DNA): TGTGCCAGCAGGACTCGACAGGGGATGTACACCATATATTTT.

The rearrangement links TRBV5-4 to TRBJ2-7; D perhaps matches TRBD1 (6 bases). This CDR3 comprises 14 residues. From germline, CDR1 is SGHNT and CDR2 YYREEE (reference sequence). V was shortened by 3 bases and J by 4 bases, with 14 bases between the two germline ends. CDR3 sequence (DNA): TGTGCCAGCAGCTGGGGACACCAAGTTTACGAGCAGTACTTC. It encodes CASSWGHQVYEQYF.

The chain employs TRBV28 and TRBJ1-4, with a tentative D call TRBD1 (5 bases). V was pared by 6 bases and J by 6 bases, with 20 bases between. Germline values: CDR1 MDHEN, CDR2 SYDVKM. This CDR3 spans 16 amino acids. CDR3 in DNA: TGTGCCAGCAGCCCCGCGGGGGAGGGGCATGATGAAAAACTGTTTTTT. As protein: CASSPAGEGHDEKLFF.

This clone was found a few times. The chain recombines TRBV4-3 with TRBJ1-2, with TRBD1 identical over 7 bases. Germline values: CDR1 LGHNA, CDR2 YSLEER. This CDR3 is 16 amino acids long. V was pared by 0 bases and J by 1 base, with 5 bases of the junction left unmatched. CDR3 residues: CASSQDRAGGNYGYTF. The CDR3 DNA reads as TGCGCCAGCAGCCAAGACAGGGCAGGGGGTAACTATGGCTACACCTTC.

The rearrangement joins TRBV5-6 to TRBJ2-1, with 10 bases fitting TRBD2. The CDR3 is made up of 18 amino acids. Germline V gene lookup returns CDR1 SGHDT and CDR2 YYEEEE. V gave up 0 bases and J gave up 2 bases; unmatched junction bases: 8. The CDR3 coding sequence is TGTGCCAGCAGCTTGGGGCAACTAGCGGGGACCCCCTACAATGAGCAGTTCTTC. Translated, it gives CASSLGQLAGTPYNEQFF.

The V call is TRBV10-3, the J call TRBJ1-1; 7 bases match TRBD1. Germline assignment: CDR1 ENHRY and CDR2 SYGVKD. The CDR3 is 14 residues long. J lost 3 bases, V lost 2 bases, and 3 bases had no gene match. The CDR3 DNA sequence: TGTGCCATCAGTGAGAGGGGGCCCGACACTGAAGCTTTCTTT. Protein sequence: CAISERGPDTEAFF.

The V call is TRBV6-5, the J call TRBJ1-1; D possibly corresponds to TRBD1 (5 bases). Germline V gene lookup returns CDR1 MNHEY and CDR2 SVGAGI. The V end was cut by 2 bases, the J end by 6 bases, with 10 bases between. The CDR3 consists of 13 residues. CDR3 loop: CASSYRGCPEAFF. The CDR3 DNA is TGTGCCAGCAGTTACAGGGGTTGCCCTGAAGCTTTCTTT.

This sequence joins TRBV4-2 and TRBJ2-3; D possibly corresponds to TRBD1 (5 bases). The ends were cut back, 3 bases at V and 2 bases at J, with 12 bases in the middle. Per the germline V gene, CDR1 is LGHNA and CDR2 is YNFKEQ. This CDR3 has 15 amino acids. CDR3 amino acids: CASSHPGHDTDTQYF. The CDR3 DNA reads TGTGCCAGCAGCCACCCCGGACACGACACAGATACGCAGTATTTT.

The chain uses TRBV29-1 and TRBJ2-3, with TRBD1 matching over 8 bases. Germline V CDR1 and CDR2: SQVTM, ANQGSEA. The CDR3 loop spans 16 amino acids. The J segment lost 3 bases and the V segment lost 3 bases, leaving 11 bases of the junction unmatched. The CDR3 loop reads CSVEDRDRPVTDTQYF. CDR3 coding DNA: TGCAGCGTTGAGGATCGGGACAGGCCTGTAACAGATACGCAGTATTTT.

The chain links TRBV7-8 to TRBJ2-1; 7 nucleotides line up with TRBD2. Germline CDR1 reads SGHVS; CDR2 reads FQNEAQ. The CDR3 is 16 amino acids. After removal of 4 bases from V and 7 bases from J, the junction contained 13 bases not matched to a gene. In nucleotides, the CDR3 is TGTGCCAGCAGCTCCCAAGCGGGGTTTACCAGGAATGAGCAGTTCTTC. It encodes CASSSQAGFTRNEQFF. Filled out from reference TRBV7-8 and TRBJ2-1, the complete variable domain reads GAGVSQSPRYKVAKRGQDVALRCDPISGHVSLFWYQQALGQGPEFLTYFQNEAQLDKSGLPSDRFFAERPEGSVSTLKIQRTQQEDSAVYLCASSSQAGFTRNEQFFGPGTRLTVL.

The chain couples TRBV7-2 to TRBJ1-2; D is unresolved. Germline values: CDR1 SGHTA, CDR2 FQGNSA. This CDR3 is 14 amino acids long. Trimming pared 1 base from V and 1 base from J, leaving 7 bases between. For the CDR3, the DNA is TGTGCCAGCAGCTTAGGGGAGAATAACTATGGCTACACCTTC. Protein product: CASSLGENNYGYTF.

The J gene is TRBJ2-3, the V gene TRBV7-2; 7 positions match TRBD2. The germline gives CDR1 SGHTA, CDR2 FQGNSA. The length of the CDR3 is 13 residues. V shed 4 bases, J shed 8 bases, and the junction held 6 bases outside the gene matches. The chain's CDR3 is CASSSGLEGTQYF. The CDR3 DNA reads TGTGCCAGCAGCTCCGGACTAGAGGGTACGCAGTATTTT.

This clone showed up just once. The chain combines TRBV4-2 with TRBJ2-1; D call uncertain. The CDR3 is 15 amino acids. With 0 bases removed from V and 5 bases from J, the gap between germline ends came to 11 bases. Germline V CDR1 and CDR2: LGHNA, YNFKEQ. CDR3: CASSQEVVLNNEQFF. The CDR3 nucleotides read TGTGCCAGCAGCCAAGAGGTAGTTCTAAACAATGAGCAGTTCTTC.

The genes are TRBV21-1 and TRBJ2-1; TRBD1, the table's D call, was not compared with the DNA. TRBV21-1 is designated a pseudogene. The CDR3 loop spans 13 amino acids. The CDR3 bases are TGTGCCATCACCGGGACAACTTACAATGAGCAGTTCTTC. This encodes CAITGTTYNEQFF.

This clone was found once. The V gene is TRBV5-4, the J gene TRBJ2-1; D is uncertain. CDR3 length: 14 amino acids. CDR1 SGHNT and CDR2 YYREEE come from the germline V gene (reference sequence). Trimming shortened V by 0 bases and J by 4 bases, and 8 bases separated the two germline ends. CDR3 protein: CASSLGYPYNEQFF. For the CDR3, the DNA is TGTGCCAGCAGCTTGGGCTATCCTTACAATGAGCAGTTCTTC.

This clone has more than one count but fewer than ten. The chain joins TRBV7-9 to TRBJ2-1; 9 nucleotides agree with TRBD1. J lost 2 bases, V lost 5 bases, and 7 bases had no gene match. CDR1 and CDR2 from the germline V gene are SEHNR and FQNEAQ (reference sequence). The CDR3 is 16 amino acids. The CDR3 DNA sequence: TGTGCCAGCAGCCCTAGGACAGGGGCGACCTACAATGAGCAGTTCTTC. The encoded protein is CASSPRTGATYNEQFF.

Only a few counts were recorded for this clone. The chain joins TRBV7-6 to TRBJ1-3; 7 bases fit TRBD1. Germline assignment: CDR1 SGHVS and CDR2 FNYEAQ. CDR3 size: 17 residues. The trim removed 5 bases at V and 2 bases at J, leaving 12 bases unmatched. The chain's CDR3 is CASSLRQGAGPGNTIYF. CDR3 in DNA: TGTGCCAGCAGCCTCCGACAGGGTGCGGGGCCTGGAAACACCATATATTTT.

This clone came up a few times. The chain recombines TRBV5-1 with TRBJ1-1, with D perhaps TRBD1 (5 bases). This CDR3 has 13 residues. V lost 4 bases and J lost 3, with 10 bases in between. Looked up from germline, CDR1 is SGHRS and CDR2 is YFSETQ. As DNA, the CDR3 is TGCGCCAGCAGCCCGGGGGGGTACACTGAAGCTTTCTTT. Its protein product is CASSPGGYTEAFF.

This clone was counted between two and nine times. This rearrangement joins TRBV4-1 to TRBJ2-7; the D is unclear. Germline assignment: CDR1 MGHRA and CDR2 YSYEKL. The CDR3 has 13 amino acids. V lost 5 bases, J lost 3 bases, and 11 bases lay in between. CDR3 sequence reads: CASSDFGYYEQYF. CDR3 nucleotides: TGCGCCAGCAGCGACTTCGGCTACTACGAGCAGTACTTC.

The rearrangement uses TRBV5-1 and TRBJ2-4; 7 positions match TRBD1. Germline V lookup: CDR1 SGHRS, CDR2 YFSETQ. The CDR3 has 21 amino acids. The V and J ends lost 0 bases and 0 bases, in that order; junction bases with no gene match: 18. The CDR3 is CASSLGGRGQSVFIAKNIQYF. CDR3 sequence (DNA): TGCGCCAGCAGCTTGGGGGGTCGGGGACAGTCGGTCTTTATAGCCAAAAACATTCAGTACTTC.

The V call is TRBV18, the J call TRBJ2-2; perhaps TRBD1 as D (7 bases). The CDR3 has 16 amino acids. Trimming left V 0 bases short and J 5 bases short, with 13 bases between. The germline gives CDR1 KGHSH, CDR2 LQKENI. The CDR3 loop reads CASSPPAPGGTGELFF. The CDR3 DNA reads TGTGCCAGCTCACCACCGGCGCCAGGGGGGACCGGGGAGCTGTTTTTT. Using reference TRBV18 and TRBJ2-2 for the parts outside the CDR3, the full variable domain is NAGVMQNPRHLVRRRGQEARLRCSPMKGHSHVYWYRQLPEEGLKFMVYLQKENIIDESGMPKERFSAEFPKEGPSILRIQQVVRGDSAAYFCASSPPAPGGTGELFFGEGSRLTVL.

The rearrangement links TRBV28 to TRBJ1-2; 7 positions agree with TRBD1. This CDR3 contains 13 residues. With V trimmed by 5 bases and J by 3 bases, 3 bases remained unmatched. Looked up from germline, CDR1 is MDHEN and CDR2 is SYDVKM. The CDR3 is CASSRTGYYGYTF. The DNA for the CDR3 is TGTGCCAGCAGTAGGACAGGTTACTATGGCTACACCTTC.